These T cell receptor beta chains were read from a single sample in a study of blood T cell repertoires in COVID-19. This table comes from immunoSEQ multiplex PCR, and its TCRdb copy is limited to in-frame clones, with some not included. The table shows 140,000 to 150,000 clones, with around 80% occurring only once. The source material was peripheral blood. The receptors stem from a man in his forties or fifties with acute or convalescent COVID-19. Both conserved end residues are part of each CDR3. Fields, in order: J gene, clone size, D gene, V gene, CDR3 DNA, CDR3 protein. The D gene is left open where the match is weak. A clone size is listed for some rows: how often the clone was seen (once, few, many), or a class if it is expanded.

TRBJ1-5	once	NA	TRBV21-1	TGTGCCAGCAGCAAAGGGGGAGGGAGGATTAATCAGCCCCAGCATTTT	CASSKGGGRINQPQHF
TRBJ1-3	NA	NA	TRBV28	TGTGCCAGCAGAGAGTCACGATCTGGAAACACCATATATTTT	CASRESRSGNTIYF
TRBJ1-2	once	NA	TRBV6-1	TGTGCCAGCAGTGAAAGGGGGATACGGTATGGCTACACCTTC	CASSERGIRYGYTF
TRBJ2-1	NA	TRBD2	TRBV5-6	TGTGCCAGCAGTTTACGGACTAGCGTTTACAATGAGCAGTTCTTC	CASSLRTSVYNEQFF
TRBJ2-3	NA	NA	TRBV7-8	TGTGCCAGCCAAGCAGCTCGGGGTAGCACAGATACGCAGTATTTT	CASQAARGSTDTQYF
TRBJ1-5	NA	NA	TRBV3-1/TRBV3-2	TGTGCCAGCAGCCAAAGTTCGATTCCCCAGGGGCCCCAGCATTTT	CASSQSSIPQGPQHF
TRBJ1-4	once	NA	TRBV5-4	TGTGCCAGCAGCTTGGCCGGGCAGGGTTATGAAAAACTGTTTTTT	CASSLAGQGYEKLFF
TRBJ2-1	few	NA	TRBV9	TGTGCCAGCAGCGTAGCCCCACCCGAAAGGGGTGAGCAGTTCTTC	CASSVAPPERGEQFF
TRBJ1-1	NA	NA	TRBV19	TGTGCCAGTAGTATCCGACAGTCGGGCACTGAAGCTTTCTTT	CASSIRQSGTEAFF
TRBJ1-3	NA	NA	TRBV5-6	TGTGCCAGCAGCTTAAATAGAAACACCATATATTTT	CASSLNRNTIYF
TRBJ2-3	NA	NA	TRBV7-2	TGTGCCAGCAGCTTAGAATCCCGACAGGTACTAACAGATACGCAGTATTTT	CASSLESRQVLTDTQYF
TRBJ2-5	NA	TRBD1	TRBV6-6	TGTGCCAGCAGTTACGGCGGGACAGGGGGCTACGAGACCCAGTACTTC	CASSYGGTGGYETQYF
TRBJ1-5	NA	NA	TRBV4-2	TGTGCCAGCGGATCGACAGTAGGCAATCAGCCCCAGCATTTT	CASGSTVGNQPQHF
TRBJ2-1	NA	TRBD2	TRBV13	TGTGCCAGCAGCCCAGCGGGGGGGCCGTTTAATGAGCAGTTCTTC	CASSPAGGPFNEQFF
TRBJ2-3	NA	TRBD2	TRBV4-1	TGCGCCAGCGGACCTTTAGCGGGCCCGCTCACAGATACGCAGTATTTT	CASGPLAGPLTDTQYF
TRBJ2-2	NA	TRBD1	TRBV6-5	TGTGCCAGCAGTTCGACAGGGACCGGGGAGCTGTTTTTT	CASSSTGTGELFF
TRBJ1-2	NA	NA	TRBV6-5	TGTGCCAGCAGCCCCGGACGGGAGCTCTATGGCTACACCTTC	CASSPGRELYGYTF
TRBJ2-2	few	TRBD2	TRBV2	TGTGCCAGCAGAATAGCGGGGGGGACCACCGGGGAGCTGTTTTTT	CASRIAGGTTGELFF
TRBJ2-3	NA	TRBD2	TRBV6-1	TGTGCCAGCAGTGAAGGTTGGGGTAGCGGGGGGGCCACAGATACGCAGTATTTT	CASSEGWGSGGATDTQYF
TRBJ1-5	NA	NA	TRBV24-1	TGTGCCACCAGTGATGCGACATATAATCAGCCCCAGCATTTT	CATSDATYNQPQHF
TRBJ1-4	NA	NA	TRBV5-1	TGCGCCAGCAGCTACGGGGAAATTAATGAAAAACTGTTTTTT	CASSYGEINEKLFF
TRBJ2-1	NA	NA	TRBV30	TGTGCCTGGACGGGCCAGCGGGCATACAATGAGCAGTTCTTC	CAWTGQRAYNEQFF
TRBJ2-1	NA	TRBD2	TRBV6-1	TGTGCCAGCAGTGATTCCAGACTAGCGGGGGGGCTAGAGCAGTTCTTC	CASSDSRLAGGLEQFF
TRBJ1-4	NA	TRBD1	TRBV5-6	TGTGCCAGCAGCGTAGACAGGGTAAAACTGTTTTTT	CASSVDRVKLFF
TRBJ2-5	once	TRBD2	TRBV7-7	TGTGCCAGCAGCTTGGGACTAGCGGGGGGGGAAGAGACCCAGTACTTC	CASSLGLAGGEETQYF
TRBJ1-1	NA	NA	TRBV29-1	TGCAGCGTTGTAGGGGGAGTTAACACTGAAGCTTTCTTT	CSVVGGVNTEAFF
TRBJ1-1	NA	TRBD1	TRBV19	TGTGCCAGTAGTATCGGGCAGGGGGTCGCTAAAGCTTTCTTT	CASSIGQGVAKAFF
TRBJ2-5	NA	NA	TRBV11-2	TGTGCCAGCAGCCCGGGGACAATGGAGACCCAGTACTTC	CASSPGTMETQYF
TRBJ2-5	NA	NA	TRBV10-3	TGTGCCTCCAGGGGGGATACGGAGACCCAGTACTTC	CASRGDTETQYF
TRBJ2-5	few	TRBD1	TRBV11-2	TGTGCCAGCAGCTTAGGTGACAGGGACGCCGAGACCCAGTACTTC	CASSLGDRDAETQYF
TRBJ1-4	NA	NA	TRBV14	TGTGCCAGCAGCCAGACACTCGACAGAGATAATGAAAAACTGTTTTTT	CASSQTLDRDNEKLFF
TRBJ2-7	NA	TRBD1	TRBV5-6	TGTGCCAGCAGCGGGACAGGGAGCTCCTACGAGCAGTACTTC	CASSGTGSSYEQYF
TRBJ2-1	NA	NA	TRBV7-6	TGTGCCAGCAGCTTAGGGGCGTTAGAGCAGTTCTTC	CASSLGALEQFF
TRBJ1-4	NA	NA	TRBV4-1	TGCGCCAGCAGCCAAGATCATGGCAGGGCGACTAATGAAAAACTGTTTTTT	CASSQDHGRATNEKLFF
TRBJ2-1	NA	TRBD2	TRBV2	TGTGCCAGCAGTCGAGCGGGGGGTCGCAATGAGCAGTTCTTC	CASSRAGGRNEQFF
TRBJ1-4	NA	TRBD1	TRBV6-4	TGTGCCAGCAGGGCGGGACAGGGAGGAGAAAAACTGTTTTTT	CASRAGQGGEKLFF
TRBJ1-5	NA	NA	TRBV15	TGTGCCACCAGCAGTTCCCAGGGGAGCAATCAGCCCCAGCATTTT	CATSSSQGSNQPQHF
TRBJ2-3	NA	NA	TRBV19	TGTGCCAGTAGTCCGACTAGAGCAGATACGCAGTATTTT	CASSPTRADTQYF
TRBJ1-2	NA	TRBD1	TRBV6-5	TGTGCCACCCGGGGACAGTATCCTGTGTGGGGCTACACCTTC	CATRGQYPVWGYTF
TRBJ1-4	few	TRBD1	TRBV3-1/TRBV3-2	TGTGCCAGCAGCCAAAGGACAGGGCTTATAGAAAAACTGTTTTTT	CASSQRTGLIEKLFF
TRBJ1-4	NA	NA	TRBV21-1	TGTGCCAGCAGCTCACCAGCTGCAGGGGGCGGTGAAAAACTGTTTTTT	CASSSPAAGGGEKLFF
TRBJ1-1	once	TRBD1	TRBV19	TGTGCCAGTAGCAGACAGGGCGACACTGAAGCTTTCTTT	CASSRQGDTEAFF
TRBJ1-4	NA	TRBD1	TRBV5-6	TGTGCCAGCACCCGAGGGGGCGCGGGGTCTGAAAAACTGTTTTTT	CASTRGGAGSEKLFF